A selection of T cell receptor beta chains follows, all from one sample in a study of cytomegalovirus exposure and HLA in healthy donors. Clones were read by immunoSEQ multiplex PCR, and TCRdb kept only the in-frame ones, dropping some. The table lists 90,000 to 100,000 clones, 93% of them singletons. What was sequenced was PBMCs. Every receptor here comes from a woman between 25 and 40 years old in good health and CMV-seropositive. The conserved cysteine and the conserved F or W are not part of the CDR3 here. Fields, in order: J gene, V gene, CDR3 protein.

J gene: TRBJ1-2
V gene: TRBV28
CDR3 protein: ASSLPTGIGYGYT

J gene: TRBJ2-7
V gene: TRBV5-6
CDR3 protein: ASEKGRGAYEQY

J gene: TRBJ2-1
V gene: TRBV7-9
CDR3 protein: ASTLVGDEQF

J gene: TRBJ2-7
V gene: TRBV10-3
CDR3 protein: AISDRGYEQY

J gene: TRBJ2-7
V gene: TRBV11-2
CDR3 protein: ASSSGLSYEQY

J gene: TRBJ2-1
V gene: TRBV6-6
CDR3 protein: ATTPRPGEVGNEQF

J gene: TRBJ2-1
V gene: TRBV10-1
CDR3 protein: ASSEPSGTFNEQF

J gene: TRBJ2-1
V gene: TRBV11-2
CDR3 protein: ASSLTSGVGDNEQF

J gene: TRBJ2-5
V gene: TRBV7-9
CDR3 protein: ASSTGGPQETQY

J gene: TRBJ1-2
V gene: TRBV28
CDR3 protein: ASSPGFYGYT

J gene: TRBJ2-1
V gene: TRBV7-9
CDR3 protein: ASSAGVYNEQF

J gene: TRBJ1-5
V gene: TRBV6-1
CDR3 protein: ATGTGVSSNQPQH

J gene: TRBJ1-3
V gene: TRBV4-1
CDR3 protein: ASSQVTGQAGNTIY

J gene: TRBJ2-7
V gene: TRBV27
CDR3 protein: ASSPWRGLSYEQY

J gene: TRBJ2-2
V gene: TRBV6-1
CDR3 protein: ASKLQGTNTGELF

J gene: TRBJ2-7
V gene: TRBV28
CDR3 protein: ASSFSVGRAVYEQY

J gene: TRBJ2-5
V gene: TRBV29-1
CDR3 protein: SCAGPGQETQY

J gene: TRBJ2-1
V gene: TRBV9
CDR3 protein: ASSVVAGPGNEQF

J gene: TRBJ2-7
V gene: TRBV11-2
CDR3 protein: ASSLGSTGGDTYEQY

J gene: TRBJ1-5
V gene: TRBV6-1
CDR3 protein: ASSGDRGYQPQH

J gene: TRBJ1-4
V gene: TRBV5-1
CDR3 protein: ASSFGQGEKLF

J gene: TRBJ2-1
V gene: TRBV19
CDR3 protein: ASAQAGGTYNEQF

J gene: TRBJ2-7
V gene: TRBV28
CDR3 protein: ASTVGLARLYEQY

J gene: TRBJ2-7
V gene: TRBV19
CDR3 protein: ASSMGQTYEQY

J gene: TRBJ2-7
V gene: TRBV11-2
CDR3 protein: ASSLAGTTYEQY

J gene: TRBJ2-6
V gene: TRBV19
CDR3 protein: ASRTRSGRGSGANVLT

J gene: TRBJ2-5
V gene: TRBV5-4
CDR3 protein: ASSLARPQETQY

J gene: TRBJ1-3
V gene: TRBV6-5
CDR3 protein: ASSYSGTAGNTIY

J gene: TRBJ1-2
V gene: TRBV6-6
CDR3 protein: ASSYSGAGGNYGYT

J gene: TRBJ2-1
V gene: TRBV6-6
CDR3 protein: ASSLLAAYNEQF

J gene: TRBJ2-7
V gene: TRBV9
CDR3 protein: ASSVGLAGAYEQY

J gene: TRBJ1-2
V gene: TRBV7-9
CDR3 protein: ASSLVGAAGYT

J gene: TRBJ2-1
V gene: TRBV4-1
CDR3 protein: ASSQFSVGQGSNEQF

J gene: TRBJ2-5
V gene: TRBV4-3
CDR3 protein: ASSQAPFGGSWGETQY

J gene: TRBJ2-1
V gene: TRBV27
CDR3 protein: ASSRRVAGHSYNEQF

J gene: TRBJ2-1
V gene: TRBV4-3
CDR3 protein: ASSQDWRDRQF

J gene: TRBJ1-1
V gene: TRBV10-3
CDR3 protein: ATTQGARTEAF

J gene: TRBJ1-2
V gene: TRBV6-5
CDR3 protein: ASSYRRTVSYGYT

J gene: TRBJ1-4
V gene: TRBV10-1
CDR3 protein: ASSERRAGEKLF

J gene: TRBJ2-1
V gene: TRBV7-2
CDR3 protein: ASSLGGFYNEQF

J gene: TRBJ2-5
V gene: TRBV7-9
CDR3 protein: ASSLVLAVVDKETQY

J gene: TRBJ2-2
V gene: TRBV4-1
CDR3 protein: ASSQVQGNGELF

J gene: TRBJ2-7
V gene: TRBV7-2
CDR3 protein: ASSLVLAAYEQY

J gene: TRBJ1-2
V gene: TRBV29-1
CDR3 protein: SVGGGQLYGYT

J gene: TRBJ2-7
V gene: TRBV6-5
CDR3 protein: ASSYSWGQGYEQY

J gene: TRBJ1-4
V gene: TRBV4-3
CDR3 protein: ASSQDWGVHEKLF

J gene: TRBJ2-7
V gene: TRBV6-1
CDR3 protein: ASTISYEQY

J gene: TRBJ2-3
V gene: TRBV9
CDR3 protein: ASSGGLADTQY